This T cell receptor beta chain was retrieved from a study of T-cell memory formation after mild COVID-19. In this sample, this clonotype turned up a few times. Antigen unknown. A single record per CDR3 protein comes from TCRdb applying MiXCR to the 5' RACE reads. The sample has some 110,000 distinct CDR3 sequences; approximately 13% are singletons. CDR3 size: 12 residues. The V and J ends lost 1 base and 9 bases respectively, with 7 bases between them. The germline CDR1 and CDR2 sequences are SEHNR and FQNEAQ (reference sequence). General observations from the study: Contracting clones from day 15 to 85 had balanced CD4/CD8; later expanders favoured CD4+. The study found contracting CD4+ clones mainly in CM and EM and contracting CD8+ clones in EMRA. Pre-infection memory carried some responding clones, suggesting that cross-reactive memory joined.

This sequence joins TRBV7-9 and TRBJ2-1; D uncertain. What was sequenced was PBMCs or a T cell subset sorted from them (not recorded which). The sequence came from an adult woman who had mild COVID-19 (a few samples of this study predate the infection). Cell type and time point are not known. The CDR3 DNA sequence: TGTGCCAGCAGCTTAGAATGGGGTGAGCAGTTCTTC. Translated, it gives CASSLEWGEQFF. The complete variable domain, with remaining parts taken from reference TRBV7-9 and TRBJ2-1, reads DTGVSQNPRHKITKRGQNVTFRCDPISEHNRLYWYRQTLGQGPEFLTYFQNEAQLEKSRLLSDRFSAERPKGSFSTLEIQRTEQGDSAMYLCASSLEWGEQFFGPGTRLTVL.